The present TCR beta chain was sequenced within a study of CD8 T cells in Susac syndrome. V was pared by 4 bases and J by 2 bases, with 5 bases of the junction left unmatched. The CDR3 loop spans 14 amino acids. Germline V gene sequence: CDR1 SNHLY, CDR2 FYNNEI. RNA in amounts of about 0.5 to 1 ug was reverse transcribed with random hexamers. The method of amplification for TCR beta CDR3 was immunoSEQ multiplex PCR, covering 54 Vbeta and 13 Jbeta. TCRdb analysed the immunoSEQ multiplex PCR reads with MiXCR anew, one entry per CDR3 protein. Here the sample spans 100,000 to 150,000 distinct CDR3 sequences, approximately 79% being singletons.

Sequenced input: CD8+ T cells from PBMCs. The rearrangement joins TRBV2 to TRBJ2-7, with 7 bases fitting TRBD2. The clonotype comes from a human donor with multiple sclerosis. The CDR3 protein is CASSVGGDPYEQYF. The CDR3 DNA is TGTGCCAGCAGTGTGGGGGGGGATCCCTACGAGCAGTACTTC.